This TCR beta chain appears in the sequencing data of a study of immune evolution from preneoplasia to lung adenocarcinoma. As for the study in general: HLA loss of heterozygosity: over 5.5% AIS, about 15% MIA, about 35% ADC, none AAH. Study-level results: Later-stage lesions seemingly showed higher T cell density and diversity than normal lung. Top clone share appeared to fall from AAH through AIS, MIA, adenocarcinoma.

Each case's diagnosis was confirmed by two pathologists on H&E. This CDR3 is built from 14 residues. The germline gives CDR1 SGHAT, CDR2 FQDESV (reference sequence). J lost 7 bases, V lost 5 bases, and 6 bases had no gene match. Concerning this clone itself: Antigen specificity is unknown.

TCRdb keeps only in-frame clones here, not all; method: immunoSEQ multiplex PCR. Among tens of thousands of clones listed, roughly 70% were seen once. This chain connects TRBV11-1 to TRBJ1-4; 8 bases are a match to TRBD1. The TCR originated in a person aged 55 to 70 with invasive lung adenocarcinoma. Some clones in this sample may be carry-over from other donors' samples. Sample: FFPE invasive lung adenocarcinoma tissue. CDR3 nucleotides: TGTGCCAGCAGCCAGGGGGCCACCGGTGAAAAACTGTTTTTT. Translation gives CASSQGATGEKLFF.